Below are 29 T cell receptor beta chains sequenced from a single sample in a study of blood T cells in healthy people across ages. The second PCR ran about 6 to 12 cycles with a sample-barcoded 5' primer and J-beta primers. TCRdb used MiXCR to reprocess the 5' RACE reads, holding one entry per CDR3 protein. The sample records roughly 860,000 distinct CDR3 sequences, approximately 67% being singletons. Material for sequencing was blood. Receptor source: a man younger than 45 in good health.

This clonotype was detected only a few times. Just one base apart from a much larger clone, this may be a read error. CDR3 protein: CASRPQGWETQFF. CDR3 sequence (DNA): TGTGCCAGCAGACCTCAGGGATGGGAGACCCAGTTCTTC. The chain joins TRBV6-2 or TRBV6-3 to TRBJ2-1; D tentatively fits TRBD1 or TRBD2 (5 bases each). Germline lookup yields CDR1 MNHEY and CDR2 SVGEGT. With 6 bases removed from V and 13 bases from J, the gap between germline ends came to 19 bases. CDR3 size: 13 residues.

The genes are TRBV20-1 and TRBJ2-5; D may correspond to TRBD1 or TRBD2 (6 bases each). The ends were cut back, 0 bases at V and 5 bases at J, with 13 bases in the middle. This CDR3 region has 14 residues. The germline CDR1 and CDR2 sequences are DFQATT and SNEGSKA (reference sequence). CDR3 loop: CSARDTGGGETQYF. Written as DNA, the CDR3 is TGCAGTGCTAGAGATACAGGAGGGGGGGAGACCCAGTACTTC.

This clonotype appeared a few times. J is TRBJ2-7 and V is TRBV20-1; D may correspond to TRBD1 or TRBD2 (6 bases each). Gene TRBJ2-5 matches the end of the DNA better, so the J call may be wrong. From germline, CDR1 is DFQATT and CDR2 SNEGSKA (reference sequence). The length of the CDR3 is 13 residues. The CDR3 protein is CSAWMGGRETQYF. DNA of the CDR3: TGCAGTGCTTGGATGGGGGGCCGGGAGACCCAGTACTTC.

This chain links TRBV20-1 with TRBJ1-2; 8 bases map to TRBD1. CDR3 length equals 12 residues. Trimming took 6 bases from V and 7 from J; bases not matched to a gene: 7. CDR1 and CDR2 (germline): DFQATT, SNEGSKA (reference sequence). CDR3 DNA sequence: TGCAGTGCCCAGGACAGGGAGAGTGGCTACACCTTC. As protein: CSAQDRESGYTF.

V usage is TRBV20-1 and J usage is TRBJ2-1; TRBD2 might be the D (6 bases). The germline V gene has CDR1 DFQATT and CDR2 SNEGSKA (reference sequence). The CDR3 is made up of 10 amino acids. The CDR3 DNA reads TGCAGGGCCCGGGACTTGAGATCGTTCTTC. Amino acid sequence: CRARDLRSFF.

This chain uses TRBV2 with TRBJ2-6, with TRBD2 matching over 7 bases. This CDR3 is 15 amino acids long. From germline, CDR1 is SNHLY and CDR2 FYNNEI. V was pared by 8 bases and J by 2 bases, with 6 bases of the junction left unmatched. The chain's CDR3 is CASFSGGAGANVLTF. CDR3 DNA sequence: TGTGCCAGCTTCTCTGGGGGGGCTGGGGCCAACGTCCTGACTTTC.

V usage is TRBV28 and J usage is TRBJ1-4, with D possibly TRBD1 on 6 matching bases. V was clipped by 5 bases and J by 8 bases, with 18 bases between them. This CDR3 comprises 15 residues. CDR1 is MDHEN and CDR2 is SYDVKM in the germline V gene. The CDR3 sequence is CASSLQQGGGEKLFF. Here the CDR3 DNA reads TGTGCCAGCAGTCTACAACAGGGAGGTGGCGAAAAACTGTTTTTT.

V usage is TRBV20-1 and J usage is TRBJ1-2, with D possibly matching TRBD1 (6 bases). This CDR3 has 15 residues. Trimming pared 2 bases from V and 4 bases from J, leaving 17 bases between. Per germline, CDR1 DFQATT and CDR2 SNEGSKA (reference sequence). CDR3 in amino acids: CSARPLQQGTYGYTF. CDR3 in DNA: TGCAGTGCTAGACCACTTCAACAGGGAACCTATGGCTACACCTTC.

J is TRBJ2-1 and V is TRBV7-3, with 10 nucleotides matching TRBD1. Germline lookup yields CDR1 SGHTA and CDR2 FQGTGA. The CDR3 spans 16 residues. With 5 bases clipped from V and 4 bases from J, the junction kept 8 bases outside the gene matches. The CDR3 nucleotides are TGTGCCAGCAGCCCCCGGGACAGGGGCGCTTACAATGAGCAGTTCTTC. It codes for CASSPRDRGAYNEQFF.

The chain links TRBV14 to TRBJ2-2, with a possible D match to TRBD1 (6 bases). Trimming took off 3 bases at V and 5 bases at J, with 10 bases between the two ends. Looked up from germline, CDR1 is SGHDN and CDR2 is FVKESK. CDR3 length: 14 amino acids. In DNA form, the CDR3 reads TGTGCCAGCAGCCAGGACAGTTTTACCGGGGAGCTGTTTTTT. Translation: CASSQDSFTGELFF.

The table lists this clonotype with a few counts. The chain is built from TRBV27 and TRBJ2-1; maybe TRBD1 (5 bases). The CDR3 spans 15 residues. Germline lookup yields CDR1 MNHEY and CDR2 SMNVEV (reference sequence). Trimming took 3 bases from V and 0 from J, leaving 9 bases between them. The CDR3, as DNA: TGTGCCAGCAGTTTCACAGGTTCCTCCTACAATGAGCAGTTCTTC. It specifies CASSFTGSSYNEQFF.

The genes are TRBV7-2 and TRBJ2-1; tentatively, D is TRBD1 or TRBD2 (5 bases each). V lost 4 bases to trimming and J lost 9 bases, with 13 bases between them. This CDR3 region has 13 residues. CDR1 SGHTA and CDR2 FQGNSA come from the germline V gene. In nucleotides, the CDR3 is TGTGCCAGCAGCTCGGTCGAGAGGGGTGAGCAGTTCTTC. Its protein is CASSSVERGEQFF.

Here the CDR3 DNA reads TGTGCCAGCAACAACGGGCCTTCCCTCCACTTT. Translation: CASNNGPSLHF. This rearrangement joins TRBV6-2 or TRBV6-3 to TRBJ1-6; the D is unclear. Per the germline V gene, CDR1 is MNHEY and CDR2 is SVGEGT. Trimming left V 7 bases short and J 14 bases short, with 12 bases between. This CDR3 contains 11 residues.

This clonotype was recorded a few times. This chain uses TRBV4-3 with TRBJ2-6, with 9 bases fitting TRBD1. The CDR3 sequence is 22 residues long. The ends lost 3 bases at V and 2 bases at J; junction bases unmatched: 20. Germline CDR1 LGHNA, CDR2 YSLEER. This CDR3 is CASSHLKDDVGTGMTGANVLTF. The CDR3 coding sequence is TGCGCCAGCAGCCACCTCAAAGATGACGTGGGGACAGGGATGACTGGGGCCAACGTCCTGACTTTC.

The J gene is TRBJ1-5, the V gene TRBV5-6; D not certain. This CDR3 is 14 amino acids long. Between the trimmed V and J ends, which lost 2 bases and 6 bases, there was a span of 12 bases. CDR1 and CDR2 (germline): SGHDT, YYEEEE. CDR3 sequence: CASSFRAGSQPQHF. The CDR3 bases are TGTGCCAGCAGCTTCCGGGCAGGAAGTCAGCCCCAGCATTTT.

The chain uses TRBV3-1 and TRBJ2-5; 11 bases agree with TRBD2. V lost 3 bases and J lost 3; bases outside the gene matches: 0. In germline, CDR1 is LGHDT, CDR2 YNNKEL (reference sequence). The CDR3 extends over 14 amino acids. The chain's CDR3 is CASSQTSGEETQYF. As DNA, the CDR3 is TGTGCCAGCAGCCAGACTAGCGGGGAAGAGACCCAGTACTTC.

The chain is built from TRBV20-1 and TRBJ2-3; D gene uncertain. Germline CDR1 reads DFQATT; CDR2 reads SNEGSKA (reference sequence). The CDR3 covers 13 residues. Trimming left V 6 bases short and J 8 bases short, with 18 bases between. As DNA, the CDR3 is TGCAGTGCCCTGGTCGGTAGGCTGGTTACGCAGTATTTT. Translation gives CSALVGRLVTQYF.

The CDR3 DNA reads TGTGCCAGCAGGCCCGCGGGATATAGCAATCAGCCCCAGCATTTT. Protein product: CASRPAGYSNQPQHF. V and J are TRBV28 and TRBJ1-5; D gene ambiguous. This CDR3 spans 15 amino acids. The ends were cut back, 6 bases at V and 0 bases at J, with 12 bases in the middle. In germline, CDR1 is MDHEN, CDR2 SYDVKM.

The CDR3, as DNA: TGTGCCAGCCTTAGCCGACAGAGAGCCTACGAGCAGTACTTC. This sequence encodes CASLSRQRAYEQYF. The V gene is TRBV28, the J gene TRBJ2-4, with a tentative D call TRBD1 (5 bases). The DNA end favors TRBJ2-7, so the J call may be wrong. The CDR3 is made up of 14 amino acids. Germline V gene data show CDR1 as MDHEN and CDR2 as SYDVKM.

Remarks on this clonotype: A junction boundary mismatches the germline segment, possibly from a read error. The chain employs TRBV6-6 and TRBJ2-7; D remains unclear. The germline gives CDR1 MNHNY, CDR2 SVGAGI (reference sequence). The CDR3 is made up of 11 amino acids. The chain's CDR3 is CASRLSYKQYF. CDR3 DNA: TGTGCCAGCAGGTTATCCTACAAGCAGTACTTC.

This chain links TRBV6-5 with TRBJ2-5; a possible D gene is TRBD1 (6 bases). The CDR3 extends over 13 amino acids. CDR1 MNHEY and CDR2 SVGAGI come from the germline V gene. The CDR3 loop is CVVVSGVQETQYF. In DNA form, the CDR3 reads TGTGTTGTTGTCTCAGGGGTCCAAGAGACCCAGTACTTC.

The chain recombines TRBV7-2 with TRBJ2-4; 11 positions match TRBD2. The J call could be wrong; TRBJ2-5 is a better fit for the DNA end. Per the germline V gene, CDR1 is SGHTA and CDR2 is FQGNSA. The CDR3 has 18 amino acids. This CDR3 reads CASSLVAGASGGKETQYF. The CDR3 region has the DNA TGTGCCAGCAGCTTAGTGGCCGGGGCTAGCGGGGGGAAAGAGACCCAGTACTTC.

This clonotype was found a few times. The chain links TRBV29-1 to TRBJ1-2; tentatively, D is TRBD1 (5 bases). The CDR3 consists of 15 residues. V lost 0 bases, J lost 3 bases, and 14 bases lay in between. CDR1 SQVTM and CDR2 ANQGSEA come from the germline V gene. This CDR3 is CSVEEGRTLDYGYTF. DNA for the CDR3: TGCAGCGTTGAAGAGGGGAGGACACTAGACTATGGCTACACCTTC.

V gene TRBV7-9 combines with J gene TRBJ1-1; the D gene is possibly TRBD1 (5 bases). This CDR3 comprises 14 residues. The V gene lost 5 bases and the J gene lost 2 bases, with 12 bases spanning the gap. Germline values: CDR1 SEHNR, CDR2 FQNEAQ (reference sequence). DNA for the CDR3: TGTGCCAGCAGCCTAGGGGATCTCAACACTGAAGCTTTCTTT. Its translation is CASSLGDLNTEAFF.

This clonotype appeared a single time. The genes are TRBV7-9 and TRBJ2-7, with D maybe TRBD2 (6 bases). Germline V gives CDR1 SEHNR, CDR2 FQNEAQ (reference sequence). This CDR3 has 16 residues. With 5 bases removed from V and 0 bases from J, the gap between germline ends came to 17 bases. This CDR3 is CASSLPPGESSYEQYF. The CDR3 DNA reads TGTGCCAGCAGCCTCCCCCCGGGAGAGAGCTCCTACGAGCAGTACTTC.

The chain has TRBV10-2 and TRBJ2-7, with 10 positions matching TRBD2. Germline CDR1 is WSHSY and CDR2 is SAAADI. The CDR3 sequence is 15 residues long. Trimming took 2 bases from V and 0 from J; bases not matched to a gene: 1. The CDR3: CASSEPSGGSYEQYF. The CDR3 DNA is TGCGCCAGCAGTGAGCCTAGCGGGGGCTCCTACGAGCAGTACTTC.

Details on this clonotype: Just one base apart from a much larger clone, this may be a read error. The V call is TRBV7-2, the J call TRBJ1-5, with TRBD1 matching over 7 bases. J was trimmed by 2 bases and V by 1 base; bases with no gene match: 8. CDR1 is SGHTA and CDR2 is FQGNSA in the germline V gene. The CDR3 totals 17 residues. The CDR3 spells CASSLVEDRMGNQPQHF. CDR3 nucleotides: TGTGCCAGCAGCTTAGTCGAGGACAGGATGGGCAATCAGCCCCAGCATTTT.

The rearrangement uses TRBV5-1 and TRBJ1-4; 9 bases line up with TRBD1. V trimming: 4 bases; J trimming: 6 bases; junction bases outside the gene matches: 7. CDR3 length: 15 residues. CDR1 is SGHRS and CDR2 is YFSETQ in the germline V gene. The CDR3 bases are TGCGCCAGCAGCCTAAACAGGGGGCAGCATGAAAAACTGTTTTTT. Amino acids: CASSLNRGQHEKLFF.

For this clonotype: A junction end diverges from the germline sequence, so it may reflect a read error. The V call is TRBV7-3, the J call TRBJ2-1; D is unresolved. Germline V gene sequence: CDR1 SGHTA, CDR2 FQGTGA. The CDR3 totals 13 residues. Here the CDR3 reads CACSSQRYNEQFF. The CDR3 bases are TGTGCCTGCAGCTCCCAAAGATACAATGAGCAGTTCTTC.